These 23 T cell receptor beta chains originate from one sample sequenced in a study of tissue T cells after allogeneic stem cell transplantation. Repertoires were generated with immunoSEQ multiplex PCR, while TCRdb's copy carries only in-frame clones and drops some. Among 20,000 to 30,000 clones listed, 70% to 75% were seen once. This material consisted of tissue from the ileum, taken at autopsy. These receptors originate from a female donor of 60 years or more with lung cancer.

The chain uses TRBV11-2 and TRBJ2-7; D is unclear. V dropped 5 bases and J dropped 3 bases, with 5 bases sitting between them. This CDR3 is 11 amino acids long. The germline V gene encodes CDR1 SGHAT and CDR2 FQNNGV. Here the CDR3 reads CASSAFYEQYF. In DNA, the CDR3 is TGTGCCAGCAGCGCGTTCTACGAGCAGTACTTC.

CDR3 residues: CASSFSGEPTDTQYF. The CDR3 DNA reads as TGTGCCAGCAGCTTTAGCGGGGAGCCCACAGATACGCAGTATTTT. The chain has TRBV7-3 and TRBJ2-3; 8 bases are a match to TRBD2. Germline CDR1 SGHTA, CDR2 FQGTGA. The CDR3 spans 15 residues. Losses at the gene ends were 3 bases for V and 2 bases for J; bases not matched to a gene: 4.

This clone was picked up a small number of times. The chain joins TRBV6-6 to TRBJ2-7; 11 bases agree with TRBD2. The V segment lost 6 bases and the J segment 0 bases; nucleotides outside the gene matches: 7. The germline V gene encodes CDR1 MNHNY and CDR2 SVGAGI (reference sequence). The length of the CDR3 is 16 residues. The CDR3 protein is CASSRQTSGASYEQYF. Here the CDR3 DNA reads TGTGCCAGCAGCCGCCAGACTAGCGGGGCCTCCTACGAGCAGTACTTC.

The rearrangement joins TRBV7-2 to TRBJ1-5, with a possible D match to TRBD1 (5 bases). The length of the CDR3 is 13 residues. The germline V gene has CDR1 SGHTA and CDR2 FQGNSA. Trimming took off 5 bases at V and 5 bases at J, with 10 bases between the two ends. CDR3 in amino acids: CASSPGRDQPQHF. DNA for the CDR3: TGTGCCAGCAGCCCGGGACGGGATCAGCCCCAGCATTTT.

This clone is deemed medium-sized. The rearrangement joins TRBV6-6 to TRBJ2-5; 8 nucleotides match TRBD1. There are 14 residues in the CDR3. CDR1 is MNHNY and CDR2 is SVGAGI in the germline V gene (reference sequence). V lost 6 bases, J lost 2 bases, and 5 bases stayed unmatched. The CDR3 sequence: CASSPGTGQETQYF. DNA of the CDR3: TGTGCCAGCAGCCCCGGGACAGGTCAAGAGACCCAGTACTTC.

The chain links TRBV20-1 to TRBJ1-6; no firm D call. Trimming removed 5 bases from V and 5 bases from J, with 13 bases in between. The germline V gene encodes CDR1 DFQATT and CDR2 SNEGSKA (reference sequence). The CDR3 is made up of 14 amino acids. CDR3 amino acids: CSAGGGLHNSPLHF. In DNA, the CDR3 is TGCAGTGCTGGTGGCGGGCTTCATAATTCACCCCTCCACTTT.

J is TRBJ2-7 and V is TRBV19; 7 bases match TRBD1. The junction had 8 bases not matched to a gene; V was cut back by 4 bases and J by 2 bases. CDR1 and CDR2 from the germline V gene are LNHDA and SQIVND (reference sequence). This CDR3 has 15 amino acids. CDR3 protein: CASSKQQQGTYEQYF. As DNA, the CDR3 is TGTGCCAGTAGTAAACAACAACAGGGGACCTACGAGCAGTACTTC.

The rearrangement links TRBV19 to TRBJ1-1; weak D call: TRBD1 (6 bases). CDR1 LNHDA and CDR2 SQIVND come from the germline V gene (reference sequence). V gave up 4 bases and J gave up 1 base, with 13 bases separating them. The CDR3 is 15 residues long. Here the CDR3 DNA reads TGTGCCAGTAGTAGCGCAGGGGCAAGGAACACTGAAGCTTTCTTT. It encodes CASSSAGARNTEAFF.

This sequence joins TRBV29-1 and TRBJ1-5; D unresolved. Germline lookup yields CDR1 SQVTM and CDR2 ANQGSEA. The CDR3 length is 13 residues. Trimming left V 3 bases short and J 0 bases short, with 6 bases between. The CDR3 region is CSVDDGSNQPQHF. The CDR3 nucleotides are TGCAGCGTTGACGACGGTAGCAATCAGCCCCAGCATTTT.

This clone has a handful of counts. This chain connects TRBV5-6 to TRBJ1-1, with D possibly TRBD1 on 5 matching bases. CDR3 length equals 14 residues. The V gene's germline CDR1 is SGHDT and CDR2 YYEEEE. V lost 4 bases to trimming and J lost 6 bases, with 16 bases between them. In DNA, the CDR3 is TGTGCCAGCAGCGCCGGGACCGTCAACGCTGAAGCTTTCTTT. It yields the protein CASSAGTVNAEAFF.

This rearrangement joins TRBV10-3 to TRBJ2-7, with D possibly matching TRBD2 (6 bases). In germline, CDR1 is ENHRY, CDR2 SYGVKD. V lost 2 bases to trimming and J lost 7 bases, with 12 bases between them. This CDR3 region has 13 residues. The CDR3 reads CAISELGGLEQYF. For the CDR3, the DNA is TGTGCCATCAGTGAGCTCGGGGGTCTAGAGCAGTACTTC.

The rearrangement joins TRBV9 to TRBJ1-3; D is undetermined. Germline V CDR1 and CDR2: SGDLS, YYNGEE. The V and J ends lost 4 bases and 0 bases respectively, with 11 bases between them. The CDR3 is 15 amino acids. The CDR3 spells CASSPRTDSGNTIYF. CDR3 nucleotide sequence: TGTGCCAGCAGCCCACGGACGGACTCTGGAAACACCATATATTTT.

The chain recombines TRBV7-2 with TRBJ1-2; no definite D call. The CDR3 contains 16 residues. Germline CDR1 and CDR2: SGHTA and FQGNSA. Deletions cut 2 bases from V and 1 base from J, with 14 bases between. The CDR3 nucleotides read TGTGCCAGCAGCTTAAGTAAGGCAGATATTAACTATGGCTACACCTTC. Translating gives CASSLSKADINYGYTF.

This clone was seen once. The rearrangement links TRBV11-2 to TRBJ1-3; perhaps TRBD1 as D (5 bases). Per the germline V gene, CDR1 is SGHAT and CDR2 is FQNNGV. V was pared by 5 bases and J by 1 base, with 12 bases between. The CDR3 is 15 amino acids. The DNA for the CDR3 is TGTGCCAGCAGCCTCCATAGGGGATCTGGAAACACCATATATTTT. Its protein is CASSLHRGSGNTIYF.

The J gene is TRBJ1-2, the V gene TRBV3-1 (or the pseudogene TRBV3-2), with a tentative D call TRBD1 (6 bases). Germline-derived CDR1 and CDR2 are LGHDT and YNNKEL (reference sequence). The germline V and J ends were trimmed by 4 bases and 4 bases, with 7 bases remaining between them. The CDR3 is 12 amino acids. This CDR3 reads CASSPGVYGYTF. The CDR3 DNA reads as TGTGCCAGCAGCCCAGGGGTCTATGGCTACACCTTC.

V and J are TRBV4-3 and TRBJ2-4; D is ambiguous. The CDR3 loop spans 13 amino acids. V was pared by 1 base and J by 9 bases, with 10 bases between. Germline V CDR1 and CDR2: LGHNA, YSLEER. In nucleotides, the CDR3 is TGCGCCAGCAGCCAAGCCCGGGCGGCCATTCAGTACTTC. It yields the protein CASSQARAAIQYF.

The chain couples TRBV4-3 to TRBJ1-2; D gene unclear. V was trimmed by 0 bases and J by 8 bases, leaving 13 bases between them. Per the germline V gene, CDR1 is LGHNA and CDR2 is YSLEER. The CDR3 is 14 residues long. The CDR3 bases are TGCGCCAGCAGCCAAGATTGGAAGTCCTGGGGCTACACCTTC. Translating it yields CASSQDWKSWGYTF.

Only one count was recorded for this clone. This sequence joins TRBV5-1 and TRBJ1-1; D uncertain. Trimming shortened V by 0 bases and J by 1 base, and 4 bases separated the two germline ends. The CDR3 extends over 13 amino acids. The germline CDR1 and CDR2 sequences are SGHRS and YFSETQ. CDR3 protein: CASSLGWNTEAFF. The CDR3 nucleotides are TGCGCCAGCAGCTTGGGGTGGAACACTGAAGCTTTCTTT.

By share, this clone counts as medium-sized. The chain carries TRBV4-1 and TRBJ2-2; 8 nucleotides align to TRBD2. This CDR3 comprises 17 residues. J gave up 8 bases and V 0 bases, and 11 bases lay outside the gene matches. Germline V gene lookup returns CDR1 MGHRA and CDR2 YSYEKL. CDR3 nucleotide sequence: TGCGCCAGCAGCCAAGAAACGGGAGGGCCGAGATTTGGGGAGCTGTTTTTT. Translation gives CASSQETGGPRFGELFF.

The rearrangement links TRBV14 to TRBJ2-3; D ambiguous. The V gene's germline CDR1 is SGHDN and CDR2 FVKESK. This CDR3 is 14 amino acids long. Trimming removed 5 bases from V and 0 bases from J, with 9 bases in between. The CDR3 DNA reads as TGTGCCAGCAGCACAGAGTTCAGCACAGATACGCAGTATTTT. Protein: CASSTEFSTDTQYF.

The rearrangement uses TRBV6-1 and TRBJ2-7; 7 bases align to TRBD1. The germline V gene has CDR1 MNHNS and CDR2 SASEGT. The junction had 10 bases not matched to a gene; V was cut back by 2 bases and J by 3 bases. CDR3 size: 16 residues. The CDR3 is CASSEYWSTGLYEQYF. CDR3 nucleotide sequence: TGTGCCAGCAGTGAATATTGGTCGACAGGGCTCTACGAGCAGTACTTC.

The V gene is TRBV4-2, the J gene TRBJ1-2, with D uncertain. CDR1 and CDR2 from the germline V gene are LGHNA and YNFKEQ. V shed 0 bases and J shed 2 bases, with 13 bases lying between them. The CDR3 consists of 16 residues. As DNA, the CDR3 is TGTGCCAGCAGCCAAGACTTAGCAGAAACGAACTATGGCTACACCTTC. Its translation is CASSQDLAETNYGYTF.

J is TRBJ1-6 and V is TRBV27; D ambiguous. V lost 4 bases and J 1 base, leaving 11 bases between the germline ends. CDR3 length equals 16 residues. Germline V gives CDR1 MNHEY, CDR2 SMNVEV (reference sequence). This CDR3 reads CASSSEGWSYNSPLHF. DNA for the CDR3: TGTGCCAGCAGTTCCGAGGGATGGTCCTATAATTCACCCCTCCACTTT.